These 30 T cell receptor beta chains came from one sample sequenced in a study of patients and donors after allogeneic stem cell transplantation. TCRdb independently ran MiXCR on the RT-PCR reads; one entry per CDR3 protein. The sample lists over 350,000 distinct CDR3 sequences, roughly 16% occurring once. Material: blood, either unsorted or a sorted T cell fraction (not recorded which). The source of these receptors is a human donor who was either an allogeneic HSCT recipient or a stem cell or donor lymphocyte infusion donor (not recorded which). It is not recorded whose cells these are; they may come from a transplant donor.

The chain joins TRBV4-1 to TRBJ2-1; TRBD2 matches at 11 bases. Germline V lookup: CDR1 MGHRA, CDR2 YSYEKL. Trimming at V came to 2 bases and at J to 4 bases, leaving 16 bases not matched to a gene. The CDR3 consists of 20 residues. In DNA, the CDR3 is TGCGCCAGCAGCCAACCCCGGGGTAGCGGGAGGGCCCGCGATTACAATGAGCAGTTCTTC. Its protein product is CASSQPRGSGRARDYNEQFF.

This clonotype counts as medium-sized. The gene calls are TRBV3-1 and TRBJ2-2; D gene ambiguous. The CDR3 spans 14 residues. Looked up from germline, CDR1 is LGHDT and CDR2 is YNNKEL (reference sequence). Trimming shortened V by 1 base and J by 2 bases, and 5 bases separated the two germline ends. CDR3 in amino acids: CASSQAGNTGELFF. The CDR3 coding sequence is TGTGCCAGCAGCCAAGCAGGAAACACCGGGGAGCTGTTTTTT.

This chain links TRBV29-1 with TRBJ2-5; the D is unclear. V was clipped by 6 bases and J by 3 bases, with 8 bases between them. Germline CDR1 reads SQVTM; CDR2 reads ANQGSEA. The length of the CDR3 is 11 residues. CDR3 sequence reads: CSVGIKETQYF. CDR3 coding DNA: TGCAGCGTGGGGATCAAAGAGACCCAGTACTTC.

This clonotype occurred a few times. In DNA form, the CDR3 reads TGTGCCAGCATGGGGCAGGGTATGAACACTGAAGCTTTCTTT. It is translated as CASMGQGMNTEAFF. V is TRBV2 and J is TRBJ1-1, with a tentative D call TRBD1 (5 bases). This CDR3 is built from 14 residues. V was clipped by 7 bases and J by 0 bases, with 12 bases between them. Germline CDR1 and CDR2: SNHLY and FYNNEI.

The rearrangement links TRBV3-1 to TRBJ2-7; 9 positions agree with TRBD1. Germline CDR1 is LGHDT and CDR2 is YNNKEL (reference sequence). CDR3 length equals 13 residues. Trimming at V came to 3 bases and at J to 4 bases, leaving 1 base not matched to a gene. CDR3 DNA: TGTGCCAGCAGCCACGGGACAGGGTACGAGCAGTACTTC. Amino acid sequence: CASSHGTGYEQYF.

This clonotype was seen a few times. The rearrangement joins TRBV27 to TRBJ2-6; D gene ambiguous. Germline loops: CDR1 MNHEY, CDR2 SMNVEV (reference sequence). Trimming shortened V by 4 bases and J by 0 bases, and 4 bases separated the two germline ends. This CDR3 is built from 14 residues. The CDR3 nucleotides are TGTGCCAGCAGTTGGTTCTCTGGGGCCAACGTCCTGACTTTC. It translates to CASSWFSGANVLTF.

This clonotype has just a few counts. V is TRBV24-1 and J is TRBJ2-5, with D possibly being TRBD2 (6 bases). This CDR3 contains 16 residues. Deletions cut 4 bases from V and 4 bases from J, with 18 bases between. CDR1 is KGHDR and CDR2 is SFDVKD in the germline V gene. The CDR3 DNA reads as TGTGCCACCAGTGACTCTGGACGGAGGGATGTAGAGACCCAGTACTTC. Translating gives CATSDSGRRDVETQYF.

Many counts were recorded for this clonotype. This chain links TRBV5-1 with TRBJ2-2; D ambiguous. Trimming pared 5 bases from V and 5 bases from J, leaving 16 bases between. Germline V gives CDR1 SGHRS, CDR2 YFSETQ. The CDR3 contains 15 residues. CDR3 nucleotide sequence: TGCGCCAGCAGATCCGATATGGGGTGGACCGGGGAGCTGTTTTTT. Protein sequence: CASRSDMGWTGELFF.

V and J are TRBV24-1 and TRBJ1-5; maybe TRBD1 (6 bases). The CDR3 runs 16 residues. V was pared by 10 bases and J by 5 bases, with 23 bases between. Germline V gene sequence: CDR1 KGHDR, CDR2 SFDVKD. The CDR3 is CATLPLRGKNDQPQHF. The CDR3 bases are TGTGCCACTCTTCCCCTTAGGGGGAAAAATGATCAGCCCCAGCATTTT.

This clonotype was seen many times. The chain has TRBV24-1 and TRBJ2-1, with 7 bases fitting TRBD2. The trim removed 4 bases at V and 0 bases at J, leaving 5 bases unmatched. The CDR3 has 16 amino acids. The germline gives CDR1 KGHDR, CDR2 SFDVKD. The CDR3 sequence is CATSDPGLDSYNEQFF. The DNA of the CDR3 is TGTGCCACCAGTGACCCCGGACTAGACTCCTACAATGAGCAGTTCTTC.

This clonotype was seen repeatedly, ten times or more. The rearrangement links TRBV24-1 to TRBJ2-2; D is unclear. Germline loops: CDR1 KGHDR, CDR2 SFDVKD. Trimming shortened V by 3 bases and J by 1 base, and 8 bases separated the two germline ends. This CDR3 is built from 15 residues. Written as DNA, the CDR3 is TGTGCCACCAGTGATCCAGTACAGAACACCGGGGAGCTGTTTTTT. It specifies CATSDPVQNTGELFF.

A few counts support this clonotype. The chain recombines TRBV6-5 with TRBJ2-3; no clear D. Trimming cost V 10 bases and J 4 bases, with 9 bases left between them. The CDR3 consists of 11 residues. Germline CDR1 MNHEY, CDR2 SVGAGI. CDR3 amino acids: CATERADTQYF. The CDR3 DNA sequence: TGTGCCACGGAAAGAGCAGATACGCAGTATTTT.

This chain connects TRBV7-3 to TRBJ2-3; 13 nucleotides line up with TRBD2. With 5 bases clipped from V and 5 bases from J, the junction kept 4 bases outside the gene matches. The CDR3 runs to 15 residues. Germline values: CDR1 SGHTA, CDR2 FQGTGA. The CDR3 nucleotides are TGTGCCAGCAGCCGGACTAGCGGGAGTTTAGATACGCAGTATTTT. This translates into CASSRTSGSLDTQYF. Together with reference TRBV7-3 and TRBJ2-3, the CDR3 gives the full variable domain: GAGVSQTPSNKVTEKGKYVELRCDPISGHTALYWYRQSLGQGPEFLIYFQGTGAADDSGLPNDRFFAVRPEGSVSTLKIQRTERGDSAVYLCASSRTSGSLDTQYFGPGTRLTVL.

V usage is TRBV4-1 and J usage is TRBJ1-5; D may be TRBD1 (6 bases). V dropped 0 bases and J dropped 3 bases, with 12 bases sitting between them. The CDR3 covers 16 residues. Germline V lookup: CDR1 MGHRA, CDR2 YSYEKL. The CDR3 is CASSQDWGAPNQPQHF. The DNA of the CDR3 is TGCGCCAGCAGCCAAGATTGGGGGGCACCCAATCAGCCCCAGCATTTT.

The chain carries TRBV3-1 and TRBJ2-7; 12 nucleotides match TRBD2. Germline V CDR1 and CDR2: LGHDT, YNNKEL (reference sequence). The CDR3 covers 19 residues. The V and J ends lost 0 bases and 1 base, in that order; junction bases with no gene match: 10. The CDR3 region is CASSQDGTSGPKISYEQYF. CDR3 nucleotide sequence: TGTGCCAGCAGCCAAGATGGGACTAGCGGGCCCAAGATTTCCTACGAGCAGTACTTC.

The table lists this clonotype with many counts. This chain joins TRBV7-9 and TRBJ1-2, with 7 bases aligning to TRBD1. The ends lost 4 bases at V and 6 bases at J; junction bases unmatched: 8. The CDR3 loop spans 14 amino acids. In germline, CDR1 is SEHNR, CDR2 FQNEAQ (reference sequence). CDR3 in DNA: TGTGCCAGCAGCTCTCAGGGGGAGAGCGATGGCTACACCTTC. Translation: CASSSQGESDGYTF.

A few counts support this clonotype. The chain recombines TRBV5-1 with TRBJ2-7; 10 nucleotides match TRBD1. After removal of 4 bases from V and 5 bases from J, the junction contained 9 bases not matched to a gene. The germline CDR1 and CDR2 sequences are SGHRS and YFSETQ. This CDR3 is 15 amino acids long. The CDR3 is CASSRGDGTGDEQYF. The DNA of the CDR3 is TGCGCCAGCAGCCGCGGTGACGGGACAGGGGACGAGCAGTACTTC.

This clonotype was detected only a few times. The genes are TRBV12-3 or TRBV12-4 and TRBJ1-1; D is ambiguous. Trimming removed 6 bases at V and 1 base at J, with 12 bases between. There are 14 residues in the CDR3. CDR3 nucleotides: TGTGCCAGCAGCCTCTCCTTACCGAACACTGAAGCTTTCTTT. It is translated as CASSLSLPNTEAFF.

This clonotype was detected a few times. J is TRBJ2-2 and V is TRBV7-3; D remains unclear. Trimming removed 1 base from V and 7 bases from J, with 4 bases in between. CDR1 is SGHTA, CDR2 FQGTGA, per germline. The CDR3 sequence is 12 residues long. The CDR3 DNA is TGTGCCAGCAGCTTAAGGCGCGGGGAGCTGTTTTTT. Protein sequence: CASSLRRGELFF.

This clonotype has just a few counts. The chain combines TRBV20-1 with TRBJ2-7; TRBD2 matches 10 bases. The germline V gene has CDR1 DFQATT and CDR2 SNEGSKA (reference sequence). After removal of 2 bases from V and 0 bases from J, the junction contained 7 bases not matched to a gene. The CDR3 length is 16 residues. The CDR3 sequence is CSARPGLAESSYEQYF. The CDR3 DNA reads TGCAGTGCTAGACCCGGACTAGCGGAGAGCTCCTACGAGCAGTACTTC.

This chain connects TRBV7-3 to TRBJ2-1; 8 bases fit TRBD1. The V gene end was trimmed by 1 base and the J gene end by 4 bases; junction bases not matched to a gene: 6. This CDR3 has 16 residues. Germline V CDR1 and CDR2: SGHTA, FQGTGA. CDR3 region: CASSLMPRGLYNEQFF. CDR3 nucleotides: TGTGCCAGCAGCTTAATGCCCAGGGGGCTTTACAATGAGCAGTTCTTC.

This clonotype was observed a few times. Here the CDR3 DNA reads TGTGCCAGCAGTTTTAGCGGGGGGGCTTACGAGCAGTACTTC. Its translation: CASSFSGGAYEQYF. The chain uses TRBV27 and TRBJ2-7, with 11 bases fitting TRBD2. V trimming: 3 bases; J trimming: 4 bases; junction bases outside the gene matches: 2. The CDR3 covers 14 residues. Germline CDR1 reads MNHEY; CDR2 reads SMNVEV (reference sequence).

The chain is built from TRBV5-1 and TRBJ2-3; 7 bases are shared with TRBD2. Losses at the gene ends were 0 bases for V and 3 bases for J; bases not matched to a gene: 4. This CDR3 comprises 15 residues. CDR1 is SGHRS, CDR2 YFSETQ, per germline. The CDR3 region has the DNA TGCGCCAGCAGCTTGGAAGACGGGGGGACAGATACGCAGTATTTT. Residues: CASSLEDGGTDTQYF.

V is TRBV5-4 and J is TRBJ1-5, with 8 bases that match TRBD1. Germline CDR1 reads SGHNT; CDR2 reads YYREEE (reference sequence). The CDR3 contains 16 residues. The V gene end was trimmed by 5 bases and the J gene end by 3 bases; junction bases not matched to a gene: 10. The CDR3 region has the DNA TGTGCCAGCAGTTTGAAGACAGGGGCTCCCAATCAGCCCCAGCATTTT. Translated: CASSLKTGAPNQPQHF.

In nucleotides, the CDR3 is TGTGCCAGCAGCTTGGCAGGGACTGCTTCATCCTACAATGAGCAGTTCTTC. It translates to CASSLAGTASSYNEQFF. The gene calls are TRBV5-5 and TRBJ2-1; a possible D gene is TRBD2 (6 bases). CDR3 length equals 17 residues. Germline V gives CDR1 SGHKS, CDR2 YYEKEE (reference sequence). The V and J ends lost 0 bases and 1 base respectively, with 14 bases between them.

This clonotype has a count of ten or more. The chain couples TRBV2 to TRBJ2-2; 11 bases map to TRBD2. The CDR3 runs to 17 residues. The ends lost 7 bases at V and 5 bases at J; junction bases unmatched: 12. From germline, CDR1 is SNHLY and CDR2 FYNNEI. CDR3 sequence (DNA): TGTGCCAGCAAGGCTAGGGCGGGACTAGCGGAGACCGGGGAGCTGTTTTTT. The encoded protein is CASKARAGLAETGELFF.

This clonotype came up many times. The chain has TRBV20-1 and TRBJ2-7; D possibly uses TRBD1 or TRBD2 (5 bases each). The length of the CDR3 is 15 residues. V dropped 2 bases and J dropped 4 bases, with 18 bases sitting between them. Germline assignment: CDR1 DFQATT and CDR2 SNEGSKA (reference sequence). CDR3 amino acids: CSARPTGLALYEQYF. The CDR3 nucleotides are TGCAGTGCTAGACCGACGGGGCTAGCCTTGTACGAGCAGTACTTC.

The V call is TRBV20-1, the J call TRBJ2-2, with 8 bases fitting TRBD1. The CDR3 totals 15 residues. Germline V lookup: CDR1 DFQATT, CDR2 SNEGSKA (reference sequence). With 2 bases clipped from V and 5 bases from J, the junction kept 7 bases outside the gene matches. CDR3 in amino acids: CSARRQGAGTGELFF. The CDR3 DNA follows: TGCAGTGCTAGACGGCAGGGGGCTGGGACCGGGGAGCTGTTTTTT.

This clonotype has just a few counts. The chain is built from TRBV5-1 and TRBJ2-3; TRBD2 might be the D (5 bases). The CDR3 length is 15 residues. Per germline, CDR1 SGHRS and CDR2 YFSETQ. V shed 4 bases and J shed 2 bases, with 14 bases lying between them. The CDR3 spells CASSTLTRDTDTQYF. The CDR3 nucleotides read TGCGCCAGCAGCACGCTTACTCGGGACACAGATACGCAGTATTTT.

The J gene is TRBJ1-1, the V gene TRBV19, with D tentatively TRBD1 (5 bases). Trimming removed 5 bases from V and 3 bases from J, with 16 bases in between. The CDR3 sequence is 15 residues long. CDR1 is LNHDA, CDR2 SQIVND, per germline (reference sequence). CDR3 protein: CASSLRLTVDTEAFF. DNA of the CDR3: TGTGCCAGTAGTCTACGTTTGACAGTCGACACTGAAGCTTTCTTT.